The 11 T cell receptor beta chains below come from one sample, sequenced in a study of T cells in Graves' hyperthyroidism and ophthalmopathy. TCR beta CDR3 sequences were amplified from RNA transcripts. HTBI primers were used for first-round RT-PCR of the TCR CDR3. From the multiplex PCR reads, TCRdb called clonotypes with MiXCR, one entry per CDR3 protein. The data show around 350,000 distinct CDR3 sequences, 14% seen once. Material for sequencing was blood. All receptors derive from a woman aged 25 to 45 with Graves' ophthalmopathy.

The rearrangement uses TRBV2 and TRBJ2-7; the match to TRBD2 covers 14 bases. With 7 bases clipped from V and 0 bases from J, the junction kept 8 bases outside the gene matches. Per the germline V gene, CDR1 is SNHLY and CDR2 is FYNNEI. This CDR3 is 17 amino acids long. The CDR3 reads CASKKGLAGATSYEQYF. The CDR3, as DNA: TGTGCCAGCAAAAAGGGACTAGCGGGAGCAACCTCCTACGAGCAGTACTTC.

This clonotype was detected ten times or more. The V and J genes are TRBV18 and TRBJ2-3, with a possible D match to TRBD2 (5 bases). Trimming stripped 6 bases from V and 6 bases from J, with 19 bases between. The CDR3 length is 15 residues. Germline values: CDR1 KGHSH, CDR2 LQKENI. The CDR3 sequence: CASSPPRGPRDTQYF. CDR3 sequence (DNA): TGTGCCAGCTCCCCCCCTCGCGGGCCAAGGGATACGCAGTATTTT.

This clonotype was seen ten or more times. V usage is TRBV5-1 and J usage is TRBJ2-1; 9 nucleotides agree with TRBD2. Per germline, CDR1 SGHRS and CDR2 YFSETQ. CDR3 length: 20 amino acids. The V segment lost 0 bases and the J segment 7 bases; nucleotides outside the gene matches: 20. The CDR3 here is CASSLGDNRVGAGGRNEQFF. CDR3 bases: TGCGCCAGCAGCTTGGGTGACAACAGGGTCGGAGCGGGGGGCCGGAATGAGCAGTTCTTC.

This clonotype was detected only a few times. This sequence joins TRBV28 and TRBJ2-2; D is unresolved. V was trimmed by 5 bases and J by 7 bases, leaving 17 bases between them. The germline V gene encodes CDR1 MDHEN and CDR2 SYDVKM. The CDR3 length is 15 residues. Written as DNA, the CDR3 is TGTGCCAGCAGTGAATATAGGGAAGACGGCGGGGAGCTGTTTTTT. Its translation: CASSEYREDGGELFF.

The J gene is TRBJ1-1, the V gene TRBV6-2 or TRBV6-3; D ambiguous. The CDR3 has 15 amino acids. Germline V gene sequence: CDR1 MNHEY, CDR2 SVGEGT. The ends were cut back, 3 bases at V and 1 base at J, with 12 bases in the middle. CDR3 bases: TGTGCCAGCAGTTATCGGCCAGGTGGGAACACTGAAGCTTTCTTT. This gives the protein CASSYRPGGNTEAFF.

This clonotype showed up many times. The chain recombines TRBV11-2 with TRBJ1-5; the D gene is possibly TRBD1 (6 bases). Deletions cut 6 bases from V and 3 bases from J, with 12 bases between. Per germline, CDR1 SGHAT and CDR2 FQNNGV. This CDR3 has 14 amino acids. CDR3: CASSPRGPNQPQHF. The CDR3 DNA reads TGTGCCAGCAGTCCACGGGGGCCCAATCAGCCCCAGCATTTT.

This clonotype was counted many times. This chain joins TRBV7-8 and TRBJ1-6; TRBD1 is a possible D gene (5 bases). CDR1 SGHVS and CDR2 FQNEAQ come from the germline V gene. This CDR3 has 15 amino acids. Between the trimmed V and J ends, which lost 6 bases and 7 bases, there was a span of 16 bases. CDR3 loop: CASSSSSRGNSPLHF. The CDR3 nucleotides are TGTGCCAGCAGTTCCTCCAGTAGGGGAAATTCACCCCTCCACTTT.

This clonotype has at least ten counts. The chain recombines TRBV5-1 with TRBJ1-6; the D gene is possibly TRBD1 (5 bases). Germline lookup yields CDR1 SGHRS and CDR2 YFSETQ. V lost 1 base to trimming and J lost 6 bases, with 17 bases between them. This CDR3 has 17 amino acids. The CDR3 spells CASSLFPGNMGNSPLHF. The CDR3 bases are TGCGCCAGCAGCTTGTTCCCAGGGAACATGGGTAATTCACCCCTCCACTTT.

The genes are TRBV2 and TRBJ2-1; TRBD1 matches 7 bases. CDR1 SNHLY and CDR2 FYNNEI come from the germline V gene. The CDR3 totals 13 residues. Trimming at V came to 5 bases and at J to 6 bases, leaving 4 bases not matched to a gene. For the CDR3, the DNA is TGTGCCAGCAGTCAGGGACAGACCAATGAGCAGTTCTTC. Translated, it gives CASSQGQTNEQFF.

The table lists this clonotype with many counts. The rearrangement links TRBV24-1 to TRBJ2-7; D gene ambiguous. Germline V gene sequence: CDR1 KGHDR, CDR2 SFDVKD. Trimming pared 4 bases from V and 0 bases from J, leaving 6 bases between. The CDR3 contains 13 residues. In nucleotides, the CDR3 is TGTGCCACCAGTGACTCACCCTCCTACGAGCAGTACTTC. Amino acids: CATSDSPSYEQYF.

This clonotype occurred many times. This chain uses TRBV11-2 with TRBJ2-7; D is unresolved. Per the germline V gene, CDR1 is SGHAT and CDR2 is FQNNGV. Between the trimmed V and J ends, which lost 3 bases and 0 bases, there was a span of 12 bases. The CDR3 is 15 amino acids. CDR3 in amino acids: CASSFQVQNSYEQYF. DNA of the CDR3: TGTGCCAGCAGCTTTCAGGTTCAGAACTCCTACGAGCAGTACTTC.